The present T cell receptor (beta chain) was sequenced within a study of T cell responses to AZD1222 COVID-19 vaccine. Method: immunoSEQ multiplex PCR; TCRdb's copy keeps in-frame clones and lacks some. The sample yields more than 95,000 clones, roughly 88% seen once. Points on this clone: What it recognizes is unknown.

The CDR3 length is 16 residues. Germline loops: CDR1 MDHEN, CDR2 SYDVKM. The V end lost 2 bases, the J end lost 1 base, and 12 bases lay between the germline ends. General study results and limits: Every sample of the repertoires postdated the peak T cell response. Elevations in Spike-specific TCR breadth and depth followed administration of two AZD1222 doses. Unmutated variant regions reportedly attract nearly half of all spike-specific TCRs.

This sample comprised peripheral blood, obtained on day 0 of AZD1222 vaccination. V and J are TRBV28 and TRBJ1-5, with TRBD1 as a possible D gene (6 bases). The source of this sequence is an adult in good health. The CDR3 is CASSLLTTGSNQPQHF. In DNA form, the CDR3 reads TGTGCCAGCAGTTTACTGACCACAGGGAGCAATCAGCCCCAGCATTTT.